These T cell receptor beta chains were read from a single sample in a study of blood T cell repertoires in COVID-19. The table came from immunoSEQ multiplex PCR; TCRdb's copy has only in-frame clones and leaves some out. Found here are more than 95,000 clones, more than 80% of them singletons; the top ten hold 3% to 4.5%. What was sequenced was peripheral blood. The origin of the receptors is a woman aged 60-75 years with acute or convalescent COVID-19. Both conserved end residues are part of each CDR3. The D gene is left open where the match is weak. Part of the rows lack a size; the others show once, few, many or a class for expanded clones.

clone size	V gene	D gene	J gene	CDR3 DNA	CDR3 protein
-	TRBV6-5	TRBD1	TRBJ2-1	TGTGCCAGCAGTTACGACAGGGGTCAACTAAATGAGCAGTTCTTC	CASSYDRGQLNEQFF
once	TRBV11-3	-	TRBJ1-1	TGTGCCAGCAGCACCGGACGGGATTCTGAAGCTTTCTTT	CASSTGRDSEAFF
-	TRBV5-1	-	TRBJ1-3	TGCGCCAGCAGGCTGGACTTAACCTCTGGAAACACCATATATTTT	CASRLDLTSGNTIYF
few	TRBV7-9	-	TRBJ2-7	TGTGCCAGCAGCTTAGAGAGTTATAGAACCTACGAGCAGTACTTC	CASSLESYRTYEQYF
-	TRBV19	-	TRBJ1-2	TGTGCCAGTAGTAGGACCGGGACTAACTATGGCTACACCTTC	CASSRTGTNYGYTF
-	TRBV18	TRBD1	TRBJ1-1	TGTGCCAGCTCACTTCGAGGGGGCTCGAACACTGAAGCTTTCTTT	CASSLRGGSNTEAFF
-	TRBV3-1/TRBV3-2	TRBD1	TRBJ1-2	TGTGCCAGCAGCCGGACAGGGGCGTCGAGTGGCTACACCTTC	CASSRTGASSGYTF
-	TRBV20-1	-	TRBJ2-1	TGCAGTGCACCCGGTGTACAGGGCGAGTTCTTC	CSAPGVQGEFF
-	TRBV6-1	TRBD1	TRBJ1-3	TGTGCCAGCAGTGAACAGGGGGGCTCTGGAAACACCATATATTTT	CASSEQGGSGNTIYF
-	TRBV28	-	TRBJ1-2	TGTGCCAGCAGCGCCGGACAGTTCTATGGCTACACCTTC	CASSAGQFYGYTF
-	TRBV5-1	-	TRBJ1-3	TGCGCCAGCAGCTTTGCTTCCGGGAGCCACTCTGGAAACACCATATATTTT	CASSFASGSHSGNTIYF
-	TRBV5-1	TRBD2	TRBJ2-1	TGCGCCAGTTCTAGCGGGAGCTACAATGAGCAGTTCTTC	CASSSGSYNEQFF
-	TRBV30	TRBD2	TRBJ2-7	TGTGCCTGGAGTCCCCTTCTAGCGGGAGAATACGAGCAGTACTTC	CAWSPLLAGEYEQYF
-	TRBV15	-	TRBJ1-5	TGTGCCACCAGCAGAGTGGCAGCCCGGGGGGATCAGCCCCAGCATTTT	CATSRVAARGDQPQHF
-	TRBV30	-	TRBJ1-4	TGTGCCTGGAGTAAAGGGGGTGTAGGCGAAAAACTGTTTTTT	CAWSKGGVGEKLFF
-	TRBV5-1	TRBD1	TRBJ2-7	TGCGCCAGCAGCCTGACAGGGGGCAAGAACGAGCAGTACTTC	CASSLTGGKNEQYF
-	TRBV4-1	TRBD1	TRBJ1-5	TGCGCCAGCAGCCTTGATAGGGCAGGGGGAAATCAGCCCCAGCATTTT	CASSLDRAGGNQPQHF
-	TRBV6-5	-	TRBJ1-5	TGTGCCAGCAGACGGACAGAGAATAGCAATCAGCCCCAGCATTTT	CASRRTENSNQPQHF
-	TRBV25-1	-	TRBJ2-7	TGTGCCAGCAGTGCACTTAGCTCCTACGAGCAGTACTTC	CASSALSSYEQYF
-	TRBV6-5	-	TRBJ2-3	TGTACCAGCAGTTACTCCCGCGGTGATACGCAGTATTTT	CTSSYSRGDTQYF
once	TRBV27	-	TRBJ1-2	TGTGCCAGCAGTTTATCCCGTATCAGGTCCCCCTATGGCTACACCTTC	CASSLSRIRSPYGYTF
few	TRBV27	-	TRBJ1-4	TGTGCCAGCGGCTCGGTAGCTTCAACTAATGAAAAACTGTTTTTT	CASGSVASTNEKLFF
-	TRBV24-1	TRBD1	TRBJ2-3	TGTGCCACCGGGCCGCCGGGACAGGGGAGTCTAGATACGCAGTATTTT	CATGPPGQGSLDTQYF
-	TRBV11-2	TRBD1	TRBJ2-5	TGTGCCAGCAGCTTAAGGGGGACAGGGGGCTCATTTGCGGGTGAGACCCAGTACTTC	CASSLRGTGGSFAGETQYF
-	TRBV9	-	TRBJ1-3	TGTGCCAGCAGCGTGACAGCCTCTGGAAACACCATATATTTT	CASSVTASGNTIYF
-	TRBV19	TRBD1	TRBJ1-5	TGTGCCAGTAGTCCTATATGGACAGGGTTGATAAGCAATCAGCCCCAGCATTTT	CASSPIWTGLISNQPQHF
-	TRBV5-6	TRBD1	TRBJ1-4	TGTGCCAGCACTCGCCGACAGGGGTCCCTAGAAAAACTGTTTTTT	CASTRRQGSLEKLFF
once	TRBV6-5	TRBD1	TRBJ2-1	TGTGCCAGCAGGACCGGGACAGGGGGCAATGAGCAGTTCTTC	CASRTGTGGNEQFF
-	TRBV28	TRBD2	TRBJ2-5	TGTGCCAGCAGACCGGGACTAGCGGGAGGGCAGGAGACCCAGTACTTC	CASRPGLAGGQETQYF
-	TRBV6-5	-	TRBJ1-3	TGTGCCAGCTGGGGGGGGCCGAGCTCTGGAAACACCATATATTTT	CASWGGPSSGNTIYF
-	TRBV27	-	TRBJ1-5	TGTGCCAGCAGTTTAAGGGCCGGGGATCAGCCCCAGCATTTT	CASSLRAGDQPQHF
-	TRBV5-1	TRBD2	TRBJ2-1	TGCGCCAGCAGCTTCGGAAGGAAATTAAAGCGGGAGGGGGTGACCTACAATGAGCAGTTCTTC	CASSFGRKLKREGVTYNEQFF
-	TRBV11-2	TRBD2	TRBJ2-7	TGTGCCAGCAGCTCCTTACTAGCGGGAGCACACTACGAGCAGTACTTC	CASSSLLAGAHYEQYF
once	TRBV24-1	-	TRBJ2-3	TGTGCCACCAGACCTACCGGGAGCCGAACAGATACGCAGTATTTT	CATRPTGSRTDTQYF
-	TRBV7-3	TRBD2	TRBJ2-3	TGTGCCAGCAGCCCCTTAGCGGGGAGCACAGATACGCAGTATTTT	CASSPLAGSTDTQYF
-	TRBV19	-	TRBJ1-1	TGTGCCAGTAGTATAGTCCCTGACCCGGGAACTGAAGCTTTCTTT	CASSIVPDPGTEAFF
-	TRBV6-6	TRBD2	TRBJ2-7	TGTGCCAGCAGCCAGCGGGGTTCCTACGAGCAGTACTTC	CASSQRGSYEQYF
-	TRBV29-1	TRBD2	TRBJ2-7	TGCAGCGGGACTAGCGGGGTCAGCTACGAGCAGTACTTC	CSGTSGVSYEQYF
-	TRBV5-8	-	TRBJ1-1	TGTGCCAGCAGCCCGATGAGGGGGTTGGGCACTGAAGCTTTCTTT	CASSPMRGLGTEAFF
-	TRBV9	-	TRBJ1-1	TGTGCCAGCAGCGTAGCGGCCGGGGGGGCATCTGAAGCTTTCTTT	CASSVAAGGASEAFF
once	TRBV11-3	-	TRBJ1-3	TGTGCCAGCAGCTTCCGACAGACTGGAAACACCATATATTTT	CASSFRQTGNTIYF
-	TRBV5-4	TRBD2	TRBJ2-3	TGTGCCAGCAGCTTGCTAGCGGATAGCACAGATACGCAGTATTTT	CASSLLADSTDTQYF
-	TRBV19	-	TRBJ1-5	TGTGCCAGTAGTTATCAGGAAAATCAGCCCCAGCATTTT	CASSYQENQPQHF